A selection of T cell receptor beta chains follows, all from one sample in a study of T cell repertoires in cytomegalovirus infection. Their recognized antigens are unknown. TCRdb re-analysed the reads in MiXCR, keeping a single row per CDR3 protein. This sample yields some 130,000 distinct CDR3 sequences, of which roughly a quarter are seen a single time; 34% belongs to the top ten. Sequencing was carried out using PBMCs, sequenced either directly or after in vitro stimulation (not recorded which). All receptors come from a human donor in good health (CMV status not recorded). Some clones in this sample may be carry-over from other donors' samples. The CDR3 runs from the conserved cysteine through the conserved F or W. D genes are given only for firm matches. Clone sizes are given selectively: once, few, many, or a class where the clone is expanded.

TRBJ1-1	.	TRBV29-1	.	CSGGTAEAFF	TGCAGCGGAGGAACGGCTGAAGCTTTCTTT
TRBJ2-6	TRBD1	TRBV27	.	CASSLYAPGGAGANVLTF	TGTGCCAGCAGTTTATATGCTCCAGGGGGAGCTGGGGCCAACGTCCTGACTTTC
TRBJ2-2	TRBD2	TRBV7-2	.	CASSLWVAGGPGTGELFF	TGTGCCAGCAGCTTGTGGGTAGCGGGAGGCCCGGGCACCGGGGAGCTGTTTTTT
TRBJ2-2	.	TRBV12-3/TRBV12-4	.	CASSSRTANTGELFF	TGTGCCAGCAGTTCGCGGACTGCGAACACCGGGGAGCTGTTTTTT
TRBJ2-7	TRBD1	TRBV4-1	.	CASSPRDSPGGEQYF	TGCGCCAGCAGCCCCCGGGACAGCCCCGGAGGAGAGCAGTACTTC
TRBJ1-5	TRBD1	TRBV19	few	CASSISGTGASNQPQHF	TGTGCCAGTAGTATATCCGGGACAGGGGCTAGCAATCAGCCCCAGCATTTT
TRBJ2-3	TRBD2	TRBV7-9	.	CASSLVGLEGDTQYF	TGTGCCAGCAGCTTAGTGGGACTAGAAGGAGATACGCAGTATTTT
TRBJ2-3	TRBD1	TRBV7-8	.	CASSPSTGQGTDTQYF	TGTGCCAGCAGCCCATCGACTGGACAGGGCACAGATACGCAGTATTTT
TRBJ2-3	.	TRBV7-2	.	CASSIDGLDTQYF	TGTGCCAGCAGCATTGACGGGTTAGATACGCAGTATTTT
TRBJ2-3	.	TRBV10-3	.	CAISEGKGGRDTQYF	TGTGCCATCAGTGAAGGAAAAGGTGGTAGGGATACGCAGTATTTT
TRBJ1-2	.	TRBV24-1	few	CATSEAGTPLNYGYTF	TGTGCCACCAGTGAGGCCGGGACACCTCTTAACTATGGCTACACCTTC
TRBJ1-1	TRBD1	TRBV6-5	many	CASSYDRVTEAFF	TGTGCCAGCAGTTACGACAGGGTCACTGAAGCTTTCTTT
TRBJ1-2	TRBD1	TRBV7-2	many	CASSLAWTGNYGYTF	TGTGCCAGCAGCTTAGCTTGGACAGGAAACTATGGCTACACCTTC
TRBJ1-5	.	TRBV15	few	CATSSGQYNNQPQHF	TGTGCCACCAGCAGTGGACAGTACAACAATCAGCCCCAGCATTTT
TRBJ2-3	.	TRBV11-2	few	CASSHEGLTDTQYF	TGTGCCAGCAGCCACGAGGGGCTTACAGATACGCAGTATTTT
TRBJ2-1	.	TRBV28	many	CASTLTPGRGASEQFF	TGTGCCAGCACTCTGACCCCGGGTAGAGGTGCCTCTGAGCAGTTCTTC
TRBJ2-2	TRBD1	TRBV7-2	few	CASSVRQGWGTGELFF	TGTGCCAGCAGCGTCCGACAGGGTTGGGGCACCGGGGAGCTGTTTTTT
TRBJ2-1	TRBD2	TRBV20-1	.	CSASRLAGYYNEQFF	TGCAGTGCTAGTAGGCTAGCGGGTTACTACAATGAGCAGTTCTTC
TRBJ1-1	.	TRBV19	few	CASNVNTEAFF	TGTGCCAGTAACGTGAACACTGAAGCTTTCTTT
TRBJ2-3	TRBD2	TRBV5-1	.	CASSLGLAETDTQYF	TGCGCCAGCAGCTTGGGACTAGCGGAAACAGATACGCAGTATTTT
TRBJ1-5	.	TRBV7-2	many	CASGLMRGTQPQHF	TGTGCCAGCGGTCTGATGAGGGGCACTCAGCCCCAGCATTTT
TRBJ1-4	.	TRBV7-2	many	CASSLVESATNEKLFF	TGTGCCAGCAGCTTAGTCGAATCTGCAACTAATGAAAAACTGTTTTTT
TRBJ2-7	TRBD1	TRBV4-3	.	CASSSGTGDYEQYF	TGCGCCAGCAGCTCGGGGACAGGCGACTACGAGCAGTACTTC
TRBJ1-4	.	TRBV7-2	many	CASSLAATFEKLFF	TGTGCCAGCAGCTTAGCGGCGACTTTCGAAAAACTGTTTTTT
TRBJ2-1	TRBD2	TRBV5-1	.	CASSLGASGSSYNEQFF	TGCGCCAGCAGCTTGGGGGCTAGCGGGAGCTCCTACAATGAGCAGTTCTTC
TRBJ2-1	.	TRBV28	.	CASYFLDEQFF	TGTGCCAGTTATTTTTTGGATGAGCAGTTCTTC
TRBJ2-3	.	TRBV7-2	many	CASSPRAADTQYF	TGTGCCAGCAGCCCGAGAGCAGCAGATACGCAGTATTTT
TRBJ2-7	.	TRBV19	.	CASSIGSGPPPYEQYF	TGTGCCAGTAGTATCGGGTCAGGCCCACCTCCCTACGAGCAGTACTTC
TRBJ2-1	.	TRBV6-6	.	CASSYPPGYNEQFF	TGTGCCAGCAGTTACCCACCAGGTTACAATGAGCAGTTCTTC
TRBJ2-1	.	TRBV7-9	medium-sized	CASSLVMRNNEQFF	TGTGCCAGCAGCTTGGTGATGAGGAACAATGAGCAGTTCTTC
TRBJ1-1	.	TRBV6-2/TRBV6-3	.	CASSEVRRRGEAFF	TGTGCCAGCAGTGAAGTAAGACGGAGGGGAGAAGCTTTCTTT
TRBJ1-1	.	TRBV28	few	CASITGFREAFF	TGTGCCAGCATCACAGGGTTCAGGGAAGCTTTCTTT
TRBJ2-1	.	TRBV12-3/TRBV12-4	.	CAISQTTGKDEQFF	TGTGCCATTAGTCAAACAACGGGAAAGGATGAGCAGTTCTTC
TRBJ1-6	TRBD1	TRBV5-1	few	CASSLVGGQGASPLHF	TGCGCCAGCAGCTTGGTCGGCGGGCAGGGGGCTTCACCCCTCCACTTT
TRBJ1-4	.	TRBV5-4	.	CASSGGTRADEKLFF	TGTGCCAGCAGCGGTGGGACCAGAGCGGATGAAAAACTGTTTTTT
TRBJ2-5	.	TRBV5-4	.	CASSPNGQETQYF	TGTGCCAGCAGCCCTAACGGGCAAGAGACCCAGTACTTC
TRBJ2-1	.	TRBV11-1	few	CASSLEAPFSGEQFF	TGTGCCAGCAGCTTAGAAGCGCCCTTCAGCGGGGAGCAGTTCTTC
TRBJ1-1	TRBD1	TRBV19	.	CASSGTYRGHTEAFF	TGTGCCAGTAGTGGGACTTACAGGGGGCATACTGAAGCTTTCTTT
TRBJ2-1	.	TRBV7-2	many	CASSRISHSEQFF	TGTGCCAGCAGCCGGATATCCCATAGTGAGCAGTTCTTC
TRBJ2-3	TRBD2	TRBV20-1	.	CSARIAGAGDTQYF	TGCAGTGCACGAATAGCGGGAGCGGGTGATACGCAGTATTTT
TRBJ2-5	.	TRBV7-8	many	CASSIRGAQETQYF	TGTGCCAGCAGCATCCGGGGGGCCCAAGAGACCCAGTACTTC
TRBJ2-7	TRBD2	TRBV28	.	CASSFELAGDEQYF	TGTGCCAGCAGTTTTGAGCTAGCGGGAGACGAGCAGTACTTC
TRBJ2-3	.	TRBV4-1	.	CASSYRDTKDGSSTDTQYF	TGCGCCAGCAGCTACCGGGACACGAAGGACGGCTCTAGCACAGATACGCAGTATTTT
TRBJ2-7	TRBD2	TRBV20-1	few	CSASLAGDAEQYF	TGCAGTGCTTCACTAGCGGGAGATGCCGAGCAGTACTTC
TRBJ2-5	.	TRBV6-2/TRBV6-3	few	CASRVTQETQYF	TGTGCCAGCCGCGTGACTCAAGAGACCCAGTACTTC
TRBJ2-1	TRBD1	TRBV28	.	CASSPLLPGQFYNEQFF	TGTGCCAGCAGCCCGTTACTACCGGGACAGTTTTACAATGAGCAGTTCTTC
TRBJ1-2	.	TRBV19	.	CASSMGSNYGYTF	TGTGCCAGTAGTATGGGTAGCAACTATGGCTACACCTTC
TRBJ2-2	.	TRBV27	many	CASSMGTGELFF	TGTGCCAGCAGTATGGGGACCGGGGAGCTGTTTTTT
TRBJ2-1	.	TRBV27	many	CASSLGTGGQGLAVFNEQFF	TGTGCCAGCAGTTTAGGGACAGGGGGCCAGGGACTAGCGGTCTTTAATGAGCAGTTCTTC
TRBJ2-2	.	TRBV19	.	CASSISVNTGELFF	TGTGCCAGTAGTATTTCCGTGAACACCGGGGAGCTGTTTTTT